This T cell receptor beta chain was captured in a study of Tregs in tolerant kidney transplant recipients. Findings and caveats of the study: Few patients were studied, so findings need validation in larger groups.

Repertoires were generated with immunoSEQ multiplex PCR, while TCRdb's copy carries only in-frame clones and drops some. The sample includes around 86,000 clones, roughly 90% of them seen just once. V was trimmed by 5 bases and J by 5 bases, leaving 16 bases between them. CDR3 size: 14 residues. Per germline, CDR1 SGHNT and CDR2 YENEEA. Mixed chimerism was transient after nonmyeloablative marrow transplants from related graft donors. CD4+CD25+CD127- Tregs, CD4+CD25- non-Tregs, CD4 and CD8 cells were sorted. As to this clone: Its antigen is unknown.

This clonotype originated in a human patient who received a combined kidney and bone marrow transplant. Some T cells may be provided by the graft donor. This chain links TRBV11-3 with TRBJ2-7; a possible D gene is TRBD1 (6 bases). The sequencing here drew on CD4+ T cells from blood (PBMCs), taken 24 months after the transplant. In DNA, the CDR3 is TGTGCCAGCAGCGGCCCCGGGACACACGACGAGCAGTACTTC. Its translation is CASSGPGTHDEQYF.